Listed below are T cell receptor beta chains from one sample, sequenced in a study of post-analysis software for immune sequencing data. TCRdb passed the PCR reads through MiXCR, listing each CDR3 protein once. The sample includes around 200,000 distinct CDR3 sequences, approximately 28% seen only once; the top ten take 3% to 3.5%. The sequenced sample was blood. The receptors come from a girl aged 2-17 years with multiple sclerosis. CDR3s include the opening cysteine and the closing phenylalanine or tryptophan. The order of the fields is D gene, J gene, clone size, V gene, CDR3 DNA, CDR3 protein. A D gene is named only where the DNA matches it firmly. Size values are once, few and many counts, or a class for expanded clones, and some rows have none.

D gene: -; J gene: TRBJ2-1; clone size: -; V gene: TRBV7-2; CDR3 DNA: TGTGCCAGCAGCTCCTACAACAATGAGCAGTTCTTC; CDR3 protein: CASSSYNNEQFF
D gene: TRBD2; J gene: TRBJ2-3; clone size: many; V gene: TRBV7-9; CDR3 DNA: TGTGCCAGCAGCTTGGGATCACTAGCGGGGTTCACAGATACGCAGTATTTT; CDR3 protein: CASSLGSLAGFTDTQYF
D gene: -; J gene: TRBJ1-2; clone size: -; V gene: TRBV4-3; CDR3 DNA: TGCGCCAGCAGCCGAGTTTGGGCGGGATCGGACTATGGCTACACCTTC; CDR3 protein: CASSRVWAGSDYGYTF
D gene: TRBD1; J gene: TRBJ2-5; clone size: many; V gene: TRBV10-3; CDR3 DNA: TGTGCCATCAGTGTGGGGGACAGTTCGACGACCCAGTACTTC; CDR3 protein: CAISVGDSSTTQYF
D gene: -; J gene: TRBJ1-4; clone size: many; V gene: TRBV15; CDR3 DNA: TGTGCCACCAGCAGAGATCGACAGGCGACTAATGAAAAACTGTTTTTT; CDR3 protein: CATSRDRQATNEKLFF
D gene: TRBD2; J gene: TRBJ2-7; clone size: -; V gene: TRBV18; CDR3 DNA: TGTGCCAGCTCACCAAGTAGAGGACTAGCGAACCACGAGCAGTACTTC; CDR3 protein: CASSPSRGLANHEQYF
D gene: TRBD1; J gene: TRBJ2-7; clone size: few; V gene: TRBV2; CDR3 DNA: TGTGCCAGCAAATCCCGGGACAGCTCCTACGAGCAGTACTTC; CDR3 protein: CASKSRDSSYEQYF
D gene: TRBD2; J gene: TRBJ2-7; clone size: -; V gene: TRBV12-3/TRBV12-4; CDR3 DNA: TGTGCCAGCAGGGGATCAGGAACTTATCGAAGGGAGGGCTCCTACGAGCAGTACTTC; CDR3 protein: CASRGSGTYRREGSYEQYF
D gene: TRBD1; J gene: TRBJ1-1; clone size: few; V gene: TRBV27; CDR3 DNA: TGTGCCAGCAGTCGAACCGGGACAGCGAACACTGAAGCTTTCTTT; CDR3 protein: CASSRTGTANTEAFF
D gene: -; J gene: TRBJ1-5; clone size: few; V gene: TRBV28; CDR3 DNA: TGTGCCAGCAGTTCTTTTGGGAGGGGCCGTCAGCCCCAGCATTTT; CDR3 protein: CASSSFGRGRQPQHF
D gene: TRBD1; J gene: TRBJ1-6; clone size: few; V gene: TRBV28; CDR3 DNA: TGTGCCAGCAGCTCTAAGACAGGGGTCTATAATTCACCCCTCCACTTT; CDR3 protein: CASSSKTGVYNSPLHF
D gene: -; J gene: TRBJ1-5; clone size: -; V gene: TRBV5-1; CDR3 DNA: TGCGCCAGCAGGGCGGAGGGGGAGAGCAATCAGCCCCAGCATTTT; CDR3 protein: CASRAEGESNQPQHF
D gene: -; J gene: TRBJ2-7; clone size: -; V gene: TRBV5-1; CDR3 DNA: TGCGCCAGCAAAGGGACGGGGACCTACGAGCAGTACTTC; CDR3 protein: CASKGTGTYEQYF
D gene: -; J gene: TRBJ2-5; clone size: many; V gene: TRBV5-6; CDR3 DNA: TGTGCCAGCAGCAGGGGACCGGGACAAGAGACCCAGTACTTC; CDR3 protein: CASSRGPGQETQYF
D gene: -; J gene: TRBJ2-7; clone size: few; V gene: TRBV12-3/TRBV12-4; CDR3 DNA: TGTGCCGGCAGCCCAGGGGGGACACGAACCTACGAGCAGTACTTC; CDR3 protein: CAGSPGGTRTYEQYF
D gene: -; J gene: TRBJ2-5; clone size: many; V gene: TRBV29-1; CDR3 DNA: TGCAGCGTTGTGGTTCCCGGCCTCGGGACCCAGTACTTC; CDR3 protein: CSVVVPGLGTQYF
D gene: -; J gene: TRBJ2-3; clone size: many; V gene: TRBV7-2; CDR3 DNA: TGTGCCAGCAGCTTACTTAGCGGCGGGGCAGACACAGATACGCAGTATTTT; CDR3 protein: CASSLLSGGADTDTQYF
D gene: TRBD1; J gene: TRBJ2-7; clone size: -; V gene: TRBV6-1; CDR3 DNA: TGTGCCAGCAGCAGGACAGGGTCTCAATACGAGCAGTACTTC; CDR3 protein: CASSRTGSQYEQYF
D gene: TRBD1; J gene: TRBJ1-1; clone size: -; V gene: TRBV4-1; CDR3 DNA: TGCGCCAGCAGCCTCCGGACAGGGGGCGCCTACACTGAAGCTTTCTTT; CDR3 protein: CASSLRTGGAYTEAFF
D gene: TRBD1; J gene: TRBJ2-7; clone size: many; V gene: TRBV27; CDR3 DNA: TGTGCCAGCAGTTGGACAGGGACCAACGAGCAGTACTTC; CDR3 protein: CASSWTGTNEQYF
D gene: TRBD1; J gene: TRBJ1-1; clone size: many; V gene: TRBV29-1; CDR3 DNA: TGCAGCGTGCGGGACAGGGTGGCTGAAGCTTTCTTT; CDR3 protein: CSVRDRVAEAFF
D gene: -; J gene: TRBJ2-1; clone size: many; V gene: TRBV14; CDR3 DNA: TGTGCCAGCAGCCGGCAGTGGGAGCTACCCAGTAGGAATGAGCAGTTCTTC; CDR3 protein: CASSRQWELPSRNEQFF
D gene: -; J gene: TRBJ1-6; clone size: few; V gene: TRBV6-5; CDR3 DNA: TGTGCCAGCAGAACCGAGAGTACGAATTCACCCCTCCACTTT; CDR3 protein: CASRTESTNSPLHF
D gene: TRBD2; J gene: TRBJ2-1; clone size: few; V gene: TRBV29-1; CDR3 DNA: TGCAGCGTTAAGGGACTAGCGGGAGTCGGCTACAATGAGCAGTTCTTC; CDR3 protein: CSVKGLAGVGYNEQFF
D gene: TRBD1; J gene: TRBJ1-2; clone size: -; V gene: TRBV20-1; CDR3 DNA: TGCAGCGCTAGAGATCTTTGGGGACAGGGGGGAATCTATGGCTACACCTTC; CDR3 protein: CSARDLWGQGGIYGYTF
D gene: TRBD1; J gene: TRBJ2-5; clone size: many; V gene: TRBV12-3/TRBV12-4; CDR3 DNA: TGTGCCAGCAGCCGGGGACAGCTCCAGTACTTC; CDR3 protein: CASSRGQLQYF
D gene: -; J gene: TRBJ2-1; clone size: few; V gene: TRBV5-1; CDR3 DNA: TGCGCCAGCAGCACCACGCCGGGGAACAATGAGCAGTTCTTC; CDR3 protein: CASSTTPGNNEQFF
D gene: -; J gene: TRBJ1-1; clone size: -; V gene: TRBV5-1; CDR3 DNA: TGCGCCAGCAGCTTGTTCGCGGATTCTTCGGGTACTGAAGCTTTCTTT; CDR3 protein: CASSLFADSSGTEAFF
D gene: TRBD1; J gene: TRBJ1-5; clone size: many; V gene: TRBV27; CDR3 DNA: TGTGCCAGCAGGCGGGGGAGACAGGGGGATCAGCCCCAGCATTTT; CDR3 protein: CASRRGRQGDQPQHF
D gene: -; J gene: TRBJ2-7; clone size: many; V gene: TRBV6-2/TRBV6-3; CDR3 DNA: TGTGCCAGCAGTTACGGGGGAGTAGGCTCCTACGAGCAGTACTTC; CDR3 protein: CASSYGGVGSYEQYF
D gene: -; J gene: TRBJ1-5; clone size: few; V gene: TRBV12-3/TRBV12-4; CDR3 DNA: TGTGCCAGCAACAAACAGGGCGATCAGCCCCAGCATTTT; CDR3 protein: CASNKQGDQPQHF
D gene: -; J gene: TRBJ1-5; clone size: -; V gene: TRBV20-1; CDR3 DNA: TGCAGTGCTAGAGATCCGCGGAGCAATCAGCCCCAGCATTTT; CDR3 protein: CSARDPRSNQPQHF
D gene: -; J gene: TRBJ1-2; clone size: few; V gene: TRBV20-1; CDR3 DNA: TGCAGTGCTAGCAAAAGACGGGGGACCCCTTTGGAGGGCTACACCTTC; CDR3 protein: CSASKRRGTPLEGYTF
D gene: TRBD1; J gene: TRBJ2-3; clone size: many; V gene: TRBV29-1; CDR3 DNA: TGCAGCTCAGGACAGGTGGCAGATACGCAGTATTTT; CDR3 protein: CSSGQVADTQYF
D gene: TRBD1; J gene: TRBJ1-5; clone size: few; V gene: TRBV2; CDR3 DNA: TGTGCCAGCAGTGATGGACAGGCGGTCGGGGTCCAGCATTTT; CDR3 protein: CASSDGQAVGVQHF
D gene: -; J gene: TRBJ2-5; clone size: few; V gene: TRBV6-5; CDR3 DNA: TGTGCCAGCAGTTCGGTATTTACACAAGAGACCCAGTACTTC; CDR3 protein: CASSSVFTQETQYF
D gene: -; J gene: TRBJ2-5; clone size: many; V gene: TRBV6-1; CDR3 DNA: TGTGCCAGCAGTGAAGCGCTAGCGAGGCAGACCCAGTACTTC; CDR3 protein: CASSEALARQTQYF
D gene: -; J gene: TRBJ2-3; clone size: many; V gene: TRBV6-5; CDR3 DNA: TGTGCCAGCAGTTACTCGAGTTGGGGACGCACAGATACGCAGTATTTT; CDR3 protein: CASSYSSWGRTDTQYF
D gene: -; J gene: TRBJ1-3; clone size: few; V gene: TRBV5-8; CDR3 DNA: TGTGCCAGCAGACGAAAGGCTTTTCAAGGAAACACCATATATTTT; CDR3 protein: CASRRKAFQGNTIYF
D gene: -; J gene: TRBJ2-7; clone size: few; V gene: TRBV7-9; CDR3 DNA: TGTGCCAGCAGCTCCGCCGGACTCCCCAGCTCCTACGAGCAGTACTTC; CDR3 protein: CASSSAGLPSSYEQYF
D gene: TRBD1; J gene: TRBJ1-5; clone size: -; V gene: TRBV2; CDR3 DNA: TGTGCCAGCAGTGCGGGACAGGGGGGTAATCAGCCCCAGCATTTT; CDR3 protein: CASSAGQGGNQPQHF
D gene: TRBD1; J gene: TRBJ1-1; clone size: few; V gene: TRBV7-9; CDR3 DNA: TGTGCCAGCAGGACAGGGGGGGACACTGAAGCTTTCTTT; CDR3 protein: CASRTGGDTEAFF
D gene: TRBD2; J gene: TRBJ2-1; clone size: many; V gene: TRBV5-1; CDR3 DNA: TGCGCCAGCAGCTGGACTAGCGGGAGCCCCAGGGACAATGAGCAGTTCTTC; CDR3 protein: CASSWTSGSPRDNEQFF
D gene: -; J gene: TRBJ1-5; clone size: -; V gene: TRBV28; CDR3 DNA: TGTGCCAGCAGTTCCTGGGGGGATCAGCCCCAGCATTTT; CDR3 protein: CASSSWGDQPQHF
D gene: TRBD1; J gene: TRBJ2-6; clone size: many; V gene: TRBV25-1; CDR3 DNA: TGTGCCAGCAGTGATAGCTCAGGGGGACGCCGCTCTGGGGCCAACGTCCTGACTTTC; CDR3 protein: CASSDSSGGRRSGANVLTF
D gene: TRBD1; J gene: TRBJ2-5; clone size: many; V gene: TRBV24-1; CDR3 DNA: TGTGCCACCAGTATGGACAGGGGGCGAGGGGAGACCCAGTACTTC; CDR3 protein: CATSMDRGRGETQYF
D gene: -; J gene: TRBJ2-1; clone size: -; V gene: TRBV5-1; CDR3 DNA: TGCGCCAGCAGCTTGATTAGGACAGATTACAATGAGCAGTTCTTC; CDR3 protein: CASSLIRTDYNEQFF
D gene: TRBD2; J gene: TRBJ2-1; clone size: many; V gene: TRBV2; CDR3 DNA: TGTGCCAGCAGTGACCCCGTCCAGGCTAGCGGAGTTAACAATGAGCAGTTCTTC; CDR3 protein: CASSDPVQASGVNNEQFF
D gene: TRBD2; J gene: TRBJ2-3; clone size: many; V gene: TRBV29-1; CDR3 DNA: TGCAGCGTTGTTAGCGGGAGTACAGATACGCAGTATTTT; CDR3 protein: CSVVSGSTDTQYF
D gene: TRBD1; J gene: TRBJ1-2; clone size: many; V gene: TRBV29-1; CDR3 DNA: TGCAGCGTTGAAGGTATGGGGGACAGCTATGGCTACACCTTC; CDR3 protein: CSVEGMGDSYGYTF
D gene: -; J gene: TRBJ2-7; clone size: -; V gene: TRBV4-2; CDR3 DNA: TGTGCCAGCAGCCGGACGGGACACTCCTACGAGCAGTACTTC; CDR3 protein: CASSRTGHSYEQYF
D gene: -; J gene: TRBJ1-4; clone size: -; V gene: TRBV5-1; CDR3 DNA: TGCGCCAGCAGCGACGGCAGCCCGGGGGAAAAACTGTTTTTT; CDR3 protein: CASSDGSPGEKLFF
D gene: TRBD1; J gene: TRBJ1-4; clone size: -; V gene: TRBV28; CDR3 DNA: TGTGCCAGTACCGGGACAGGGCTAGTTAATGAAAAACTGTTTTTT; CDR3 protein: CASTGTGLVNEKLFF